The 12 T cell receptor beta chains presented below share a single source sample, sequenced in a study of blood T cell repertoires in COVID-19 (TCRdb year 2020). Library preparation employed the immunoSEQ multiplex PCR assay. Drawn from immuneACCESS, this table holds only the in-frame rearrangements with V and J called that TCRdb kept. Clones are partly lost; checked studies trace under half to an unresolved V gene and leave the rest unexplained. The sample yields over 250,000 clones; approximately 86% were counted once. About an eighth of the sample comes from the top ten. The sample was peripheral blood. The receptors stem from a woman between 65 and 79 years old with COVID-19, enrolled during active disease.

This chain uses TRBV6-5 with TRBJ1-6, with 8 bases aligning to TRBD1. V lost 7 bases and J lost 10; bases outside the gene matches: 6. Germline V CDR1 and CDR2: MNHEY, SVGAGI. There are 13 residues in the CDR3. The CDR3 region is CASNGQGGSPLHF. As DNA, the CDR3 is TGTGCCAGCAACGGACAGGGTGGATCACCCCTCCACTTT.

V and J are TRBV7-3 and TRBJ2-7; D possibly corresponds to TRBD2 (6 bases). Between the trimmed V and J ends, which lost 0 bases and 6 bases, there was a span of 15 bases. From germline, CDR1 is SGHTA and CDR2 FQGTGA. CDR3 size: 15 residues. Here the CDR3 reads CASSLTQTSAGEQYF. The CDR3 coding sequence is TGTGCCAGCAGCTTAACCCAGACTAGTGCGGGCGAGCAGTACTTC.

J is TRBJ2-3 and V is TRBV15; TRBD1 matches 7 bases. The CDR3 totals 12 residues. CDR1 LNHNV and CDR2 YYDKDF come from the germline V gene (reference sequence). J gave up 10 bases and V 0 bases, and 1 base lay outside the gene matches. In DNA form, the CDR3 reads TGTGCCACCAGCAGAGACAGGGGGTCGCAGTATTTT. Its translation is CATSRDRGSQYF.

The rearrangement joins TRBV18 to TRBJ1-5; D may be TRBD1 (6 bases). The ends were cut back, 4 bases at V and 3 bases at J, with 16 bases in the middle. Germline lookup yields CDR1 KGHSH and CDR2 LQKENI. CDR3 length: 16 amino acids. This CDR3 is CASSQRQVSPNQPQHF. CDR3 nucleotides: TGTGCCAGCTCACAGCGACAGGTATCCCCCAATCAGCCCCAGCATTTT.

The rearrangement uses TRBV7-2 and TRBJ1-1; TRBD1 matches 8 bases. CDR1 is SGHTA, CDR2 FQGNSA, per germline. The CDR3 has 16 residues. Trimming cost V 0 bases and J 4 bases; bases outside gene matches: 7. In DNA form, the CDR3 reads TGTGCCAGCAGCTTAGCCTTCGGACAGGGTGGCACTGAAGCTTTCTTT. It is translated as CASSLAFGQGGTEAFF.

This clone was picked up a small number of times. In the same sample, other DNA sequences code for this CDR3. V usage is TRBV7-2 and J usage is TRBJ2-1; D might be TRBD1 (6 bases). The germline gives CDR1 SGHTA, CDR2 FQGNSA. This CDR3 is 15 amino acids long. The V end lost 0 bases, the J end lost 4 bases, and 10 bases lay between the germline ends. The CDR3 DNA sequence: TGTGCCAGCAGCTTAGCGGGGGCACCTTACAATGAGCAGTTCTTC. This sequence encodes CASSLAGAPYNEQFF.

This clone came up a few times. The V gene is TRBV24-1, the J gene TRBJ1-6; TRBD1 matches at 8 bases. V shed 0 bases and J 12 bases; nucleotides not matched to a gene: 0. The V gene's germline CDR1 is KGHDR and CDR2 SFDVKD. The CDR3 covers 13 residues. CDR3 DNA sequence: TGTGCCACCAGTGATTTGGACAGGGGACCCCTCCACTTT. Protein sequence: CATSDLDRGPLHF.

This clone came up a few times. The chain combines TRBV4-1 with TRBJ1-6; 8 bases are shared with TRBD1. CDR1 MGHRA and CDR2 YSYEKL come from the germline V gene. This CDR3 is 18 amino acids long. Unmatched junction bases numbered 9, after V lost 4 bases and J lost 1 base. The CDR3 loop reads CASSPPYRGTSYNSPLHF. The DNA of the CDR3 is TGCGCCAGCAGCCCGCCTTACAGGGGGACATCCTATAATTCACCCCTCCACTTT.

The chain carries TRBV3-1 (or the pseudogene TRBV3-2) and TRBJ2-7; a weak D match, TRBD2 (6 bases). Deletions cut 0 bases from V and 3 bases from J, with 9 bases between. The germline V gene encodes CDR1 LGHDT and CDR2 YNNKEL (reference sequence). CDR3 length equals 14 residues. The DNA for the CDR3 is TGTGCCAGCAGCCAAGAGGGACTGAACTACGAGCAGTACTTC. Protein sequence: CASSQEGLNYEQYF.

The rearrangement joins TRBV19 to TRBJ2-5, with D perhaps TRBD2 (6 bases). The CDR3 loop spans 13 amino acids. Germline V gene data show CDR1 as LNHDA and CDR2 as SQIVND (reference sequence). V shed 7 bases and J shed 2 bases, with 11 bases lying between them. CDR3 protein: CASIGGEQETQYF. CDR3 DNA: TGTGCCAGTATCGGGGGAGAACAAGAGACCCAGTACTTC.

This clone appeared a single time. The V and J genes are TRBV28 and TRBJ2-5, with D possibly TRBD1 on 6 matching bases. In germline, CDR1 is MDHEN, CDR2 SYDVKM. This CDR3 region has 14 residues. Trimming shortened V by 8 bases and J by 5 bases, and 18 bases separated the two germline ends. CDR3 sequence: CASVESQGHETQYF. The CDR3, as DNA: TGTGCCAGCGTGGAGTCACAGGGACACGAGACCCAGTACTTC. Combining the CDR3 with reference TRBV28 and TRBJ2-5 gives the whole variable domain DVKVTQSSRYLVKRTGEKVFLECVQDMDHENMFWYRQDPGLGLRLIYFSYDVKMKEKGDIPEGYSVSREKKERFSLILESASTNQTSMYLCASVESQGHETQYFGPGTRLLVL.

The chain couples TRBV4-2 to TRBJ1-5; D is perhaps TRBD1 (5 bases). The V gene's germline CDR1 is LGHNA and CDR2 YNFKEQ. Trimming left V 3 bases short and J 2 bases short, with 17 bases between. The CDR3 spans 17 residues. CDR3 loop: CASSQAAGESGNQPQHF. In DNA form, the CDR3 reads TGTGCCAGCAGCCAGGCCGCGGGGGAGTCGGGCAATCAGCCCCAGCATTTT.